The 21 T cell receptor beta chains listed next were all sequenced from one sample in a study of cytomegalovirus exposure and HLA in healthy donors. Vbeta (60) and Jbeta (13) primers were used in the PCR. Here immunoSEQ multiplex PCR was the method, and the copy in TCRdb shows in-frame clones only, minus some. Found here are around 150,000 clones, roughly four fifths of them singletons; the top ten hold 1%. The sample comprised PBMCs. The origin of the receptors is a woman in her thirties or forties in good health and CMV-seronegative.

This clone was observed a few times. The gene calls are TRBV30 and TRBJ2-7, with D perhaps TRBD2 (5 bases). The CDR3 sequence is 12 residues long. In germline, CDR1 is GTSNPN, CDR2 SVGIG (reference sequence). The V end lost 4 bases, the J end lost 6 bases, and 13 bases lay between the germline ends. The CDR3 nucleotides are TGTGCCTGGAAGAGGGCTGCCTCCGAGCAGTACTTC. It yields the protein CAWKRAASEQYF.

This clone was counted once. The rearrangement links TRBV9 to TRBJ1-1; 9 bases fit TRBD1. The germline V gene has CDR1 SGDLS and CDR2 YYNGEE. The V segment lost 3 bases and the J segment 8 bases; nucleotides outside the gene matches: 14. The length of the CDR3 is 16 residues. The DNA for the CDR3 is TGTGCCAGCAGCGGAGGGACAGGGTTTTTATGGGCCGAAGCTTTCTTT. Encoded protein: CASSGGTGFLWAEAFF.

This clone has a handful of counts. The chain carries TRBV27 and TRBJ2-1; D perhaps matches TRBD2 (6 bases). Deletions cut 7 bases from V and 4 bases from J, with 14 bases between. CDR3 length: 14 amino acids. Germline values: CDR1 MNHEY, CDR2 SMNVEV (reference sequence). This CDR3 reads CASTFSGVYNEQFF. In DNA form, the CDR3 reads TGTGCCAGCACGTTTAGCGGAGTTTACAATGAGCAGTTCTTC.

The CDR3 reads CASSQDGTGPHNEQFF. CDR3 sequence (DNA): TGTGCCAGCAGCCAAGATGGTACAGGACCACACAATGAGCAGTTCTTC. The chain joins TRBV4-2 to TRBJ2-1, with D maybe TRBD1 (5 bases). V lost 0 bases and J 5 bases, leaving 14 bases between the germline ends. Per germline, CDR1 LGHNA and CDR2 YNFKEQ. This CDR3 has 16 amino acids.

The CDR3 sequence is CASSLVDILKGEQYF. DNA for the CDR3: TGCGCCAGCAGCTTGGTAGACATCCTAAAGGGGGAGCAGTACTTC. J is TRBJ2-7 and V is TRBV5-1; D is possibly TRBD1 (5 bases). The V gene's germline CDR1 is SGHRS and CDR2 YFSETQ. The CDR3 runs to 15 residues. Trimming removed 0 bases at V and 7 bases at J, with 17 bases between.

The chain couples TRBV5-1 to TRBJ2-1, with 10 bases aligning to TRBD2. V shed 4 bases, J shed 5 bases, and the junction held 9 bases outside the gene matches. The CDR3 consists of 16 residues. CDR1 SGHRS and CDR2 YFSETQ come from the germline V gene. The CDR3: CASSAPTSGLHNEQFF. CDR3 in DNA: TGCGCCAGCAGCGCCCCGACTAGCGGGCTACACAATGAGCAGTTCTTC. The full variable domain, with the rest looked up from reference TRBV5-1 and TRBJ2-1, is KAGVTQTPRYLIKTRGQQVTLSCSPISGHRSVSWYQQTPGQGLQFLFEYFSETQRNKGNFPGRFSGRQFSNSRSEMNVSTLELGDSALYLCASSAPTSGLHNEQFFGPGTRLTVL.

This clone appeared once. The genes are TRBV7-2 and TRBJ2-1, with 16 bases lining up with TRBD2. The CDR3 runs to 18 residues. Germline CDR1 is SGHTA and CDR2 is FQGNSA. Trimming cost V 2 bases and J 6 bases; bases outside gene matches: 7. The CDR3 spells CASSLMIGTSGRGNEQFF. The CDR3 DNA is TGTGCCAGCAGCTTAATGATCGGGACTAGCGGGAGGGGCAATGAGCAGTTCTTC.

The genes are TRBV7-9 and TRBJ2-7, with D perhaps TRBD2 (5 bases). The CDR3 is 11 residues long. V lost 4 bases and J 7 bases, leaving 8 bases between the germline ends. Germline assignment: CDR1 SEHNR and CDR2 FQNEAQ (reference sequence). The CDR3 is CASSYTGEQYF. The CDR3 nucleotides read TGTGCCAGCAGCTATACGGGAGAGCAGTACTTC.

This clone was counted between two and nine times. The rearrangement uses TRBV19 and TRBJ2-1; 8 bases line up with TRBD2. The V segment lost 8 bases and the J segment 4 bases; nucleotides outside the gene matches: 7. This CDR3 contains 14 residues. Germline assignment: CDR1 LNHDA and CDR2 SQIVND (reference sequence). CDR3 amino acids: CASRNPSGYNEQFF. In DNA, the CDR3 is TGTGCCAGTCGAAACCCTAGCGGGTACAATGAGCAGTTCTTC.

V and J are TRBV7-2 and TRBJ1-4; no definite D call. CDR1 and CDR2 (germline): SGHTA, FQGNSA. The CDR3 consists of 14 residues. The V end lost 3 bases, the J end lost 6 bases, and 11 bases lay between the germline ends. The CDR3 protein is CASSFRFFDEKLFF. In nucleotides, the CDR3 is TGTGCCAGCAGCTTCAGGTTCTTTGATGAAAAACTGTTTTTT.

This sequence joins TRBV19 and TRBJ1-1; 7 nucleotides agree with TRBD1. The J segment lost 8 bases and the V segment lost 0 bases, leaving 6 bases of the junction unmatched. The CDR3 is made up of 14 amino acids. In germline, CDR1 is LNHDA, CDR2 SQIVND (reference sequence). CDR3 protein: CASSIDNRGLEAFF. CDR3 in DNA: TGTGCCAGTAGTATAGATAACAGGGGACTGGAAGCTTTCTTT.

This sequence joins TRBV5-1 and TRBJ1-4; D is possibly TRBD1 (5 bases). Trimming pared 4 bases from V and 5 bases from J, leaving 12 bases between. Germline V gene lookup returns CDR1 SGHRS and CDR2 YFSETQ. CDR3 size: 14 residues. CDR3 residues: CASSMTAGNEKLFF. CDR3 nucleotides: TGCGCCAGCAGCATGACAGCCGGAAATGAAAAACTGTTTTTT.

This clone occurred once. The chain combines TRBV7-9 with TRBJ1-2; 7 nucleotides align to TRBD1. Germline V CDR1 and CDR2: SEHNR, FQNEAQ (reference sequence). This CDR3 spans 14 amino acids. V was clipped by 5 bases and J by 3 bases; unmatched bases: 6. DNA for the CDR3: TGTGCCAGCAGCGCGACAGGGTCTGACTATGGCTACACCTTC. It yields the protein CASSATGSDYGYTF.

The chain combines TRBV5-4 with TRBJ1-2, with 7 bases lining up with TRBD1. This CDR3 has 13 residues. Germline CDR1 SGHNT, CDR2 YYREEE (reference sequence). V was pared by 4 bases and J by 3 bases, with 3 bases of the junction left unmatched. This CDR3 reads CASSRDSDYGYTF. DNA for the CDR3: TGTGCCAGCAGCCGGGACAGCGACTATGGCTACACCTTC. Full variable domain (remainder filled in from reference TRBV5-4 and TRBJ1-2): ETGVTQSPTHLIKTRGQQVTLRCSSQSGHNTVSWYQQALGQGPQFIFQYYREEENGRGNFPPRFSGLQFPNYSSELNVNALELDDSALYLCASSRDSDYGYTFGSGTRLTVV.

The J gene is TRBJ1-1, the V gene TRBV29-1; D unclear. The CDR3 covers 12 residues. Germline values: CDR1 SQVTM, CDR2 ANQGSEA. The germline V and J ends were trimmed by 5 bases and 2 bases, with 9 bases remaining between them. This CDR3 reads CSVSQDNTEAFF. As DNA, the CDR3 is TGCAGCGTTTCACAAGATAACACTGAAGCTTTCTTT.

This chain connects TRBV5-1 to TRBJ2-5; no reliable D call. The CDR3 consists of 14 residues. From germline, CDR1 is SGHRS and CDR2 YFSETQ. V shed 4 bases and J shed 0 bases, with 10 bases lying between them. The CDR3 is CASSLRGNQETQYF. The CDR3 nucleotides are TGCGCCAGCAGCCTTAGAGGCAACCAAGAGACCCAGTACTTC.

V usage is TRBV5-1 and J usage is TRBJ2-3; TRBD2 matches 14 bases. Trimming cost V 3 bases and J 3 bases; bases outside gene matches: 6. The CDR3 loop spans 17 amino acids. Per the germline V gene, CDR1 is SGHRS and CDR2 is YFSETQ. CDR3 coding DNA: TGCGCCAGCAGCTCCGGACTAGCGGGAGGTGTTACAGATACGCAGTATTTT. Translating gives CASSSGLAGGVTDTQYF.

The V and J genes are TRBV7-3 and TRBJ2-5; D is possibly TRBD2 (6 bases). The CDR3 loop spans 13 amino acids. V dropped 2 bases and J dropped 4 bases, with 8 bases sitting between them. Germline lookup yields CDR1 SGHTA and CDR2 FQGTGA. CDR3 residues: CASSLGGRETQYF. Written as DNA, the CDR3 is TGTGCCAGCAGCTTAGGGGGGAGAGAGACCCAGTACTTC.

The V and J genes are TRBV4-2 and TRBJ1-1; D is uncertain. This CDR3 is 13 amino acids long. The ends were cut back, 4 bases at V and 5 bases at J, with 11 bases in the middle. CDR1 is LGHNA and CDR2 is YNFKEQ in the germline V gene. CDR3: CASSPLTGTEAFF. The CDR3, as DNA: TGTGCCAGCAGCCCCCTAACGGGGACTGAAGCTTTCTTT.

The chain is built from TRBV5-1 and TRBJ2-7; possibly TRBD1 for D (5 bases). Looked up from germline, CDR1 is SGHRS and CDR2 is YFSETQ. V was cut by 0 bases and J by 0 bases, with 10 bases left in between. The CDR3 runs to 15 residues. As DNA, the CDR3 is TGCGCCAGCAGCTTGGGGGCAGGGATCTCCTACGAGCAGTACTTC. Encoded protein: CASSLGAGISYEQYF.

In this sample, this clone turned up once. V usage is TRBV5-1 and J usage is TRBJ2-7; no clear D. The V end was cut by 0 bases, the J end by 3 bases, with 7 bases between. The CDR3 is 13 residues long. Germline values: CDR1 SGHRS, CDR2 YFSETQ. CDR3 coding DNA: TGCGCCAGCAGCTTGGACACGCACTACGAGCAGTACTTC. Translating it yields CASSLDTHYEQYF.